Listed here are 30 T cell receptor beta chains from one sample, sequenced in a study of cytomegalovirus exposure and HLA in healthy donors. 13 Jbeta primers and 60 Vbeta primers were used for the PCR. Generated by immunoSEQ multiplex PCR, the TCRdb table keeps only in-frame clones and is missing some. The data contain under 200,000 clones, 65% to 90% of them seen just once; the ten biggest clones take up under 2.5%. The sequencing sample was made of PBMCs. All receptors derive from a young woman in good health and CMV-seronegative.

This clone has a handful of counts. This chain connects TRBV7-9 to TRBJ1-2; TRBD1 might be the D (5 bases). Trimming took 3 bases from V and 6 from J, leaving 14 bases between them. Germline loops: CDR1 SEHNR, CDR2 FQNEAQ (reference sequence). This CDR3 has 14 residues. The CDR3 region has the DNA TGTGCCAGCAGCTTGTCTGCAGGGAAGAATGGCTACACCTTC. Its translation is CASSLSAGKNGYTF.

This chain links TRBV7-9 with TRBJ2-2, with D unresolved. V lost 0 bases and J lost 5, with 10 bases in between. CDR3 size: 15 residues. From germline, CDR1 is SEHNR and CDR2 FQNEAQ (reference sequence). CDR3 residues: CASSLAATVTGELFF. CDR3 bases: TGTGCCAGCAGCTTAGCGGCCACAGTTACCGGGGAGCTGTTTTTT.

The chain links TRBV5-1 to TRBJ2-2; tentative D call: TRBD2 (6 bases). The CDR3 runs to 14 residues. V was cut by 3 bases and J by 5 bases, with 11 bases left in between. Germline CDR1 is SGHRS and CDR2 is YFSETQ. The DNA of the CDR3 is TGCGCCAGCAGCTCGGGACTCCAGACCGGGGAGCTGTTTTTT. Encoded protein: CASSSGLQTGELFF.

This clone was counted between two and nine times. CDR3 amino acids: CASSYEGDTEAFF. CDR3 sequence (DNA): TGTGCCAGCAGTTATGAGGGAGATACTGAAGCTTTCTTT. The chain recombines TRBV6-5 with TRBJ1-1; no reliable D call. The CDR3 runs to 13 residues. Trimming removed 3 bases at V and 5 bases at J, with 10 bases between. The germline V gene has CDR1 MNHEY and CDR2 SVGAGI.

The chain has TRBV5-6 and TRBJ1-5; D possibly corresponds to TRBD1 (5 bases). The germline CDR1 and CDR2 sequences are SGHDT and YYEEEE. The germline V and J ends were trimmed by 5 bases and 3 bases, with 15 bases remaining between them. CDR3 size: 15 residues. The CDR3 nucleotides are TGTGCCAGCAGTTCCGGAACAGGTAACAATCAGCCCCAGCATTTT. Its protein is CASSSGTGNNQPQHF.

The chain is built from TRBV4-1 and TRBJ1-1; 7 nucleotides agree with TRBD1. Germline CDR1 MGHRA, CDR2 YSYEKL. J gave up 4 bases and V 4 bases, and 9 bases lay outside the gene matches. The CDR3 has 15 residues. CDR3 protein: CASSLQTGTTTEAFF. CDR3 in DNA: TGCGCCAGCAGCCTACAGACAGGGACGACCACTGAAGCTTTCTTT.

The CDR3 coding sequence is TGTGCCAGCATCGGACTAGCCGATGGGACCCAGTACTTC. Protein product: CASIGLADGTQYF. The V gene is TRBV5-4, the J gene TRBJ2-5; 8 positions agree with TRBD2. The CDR3 has 13 residues. With V trimmed by 6 bases and J by 7 bases, 8 bases remained unmatched. Germline assignment: CDR1 SGHNT and CDR2 YYREEE (reference sequence).

The chain recombines TRBV27 with TRBJ2-3; D is perhaps TRBD1 (5 bases). Trimming shortened V by 3 bases and J by 7 bases, and 11 bases separated the two germline ends. The CDR3 covers 13 residues. Germline V gives CDR1 MNHEY, CDR2 SMNVEV (reference sequence). The CDR3, as DNA: TGTGCCAGCAGTTTTGGGGCGAGTCATACGCAGTATTTT. As protein: CASSFGASHTQYF.

This chain links TRBV2 with TRBJ1-5; D is possibly TRBD1 (5 bases). Germline lookup yields CDR1 SNHLY and CDR2 FYNNEI. The CDR3 length is 12 residues. Trimming removed 3 bases at V and 5 bases at J, with 5 bases between. Here the CDR3 DNA reads TGTGCCAGCAGTGACAGGGATCAGCCCCAGCATTTT. Amino acids: CASSDRDQPQHF.

V is TRBV27 and J is TRBJ2-2; the D is unclear. Trimming took 2 bases from V and 6 from J, leaving 4 bases between them. There are 12 residues in the CDR3. The germline CDR1 and CDR2 sequences are MNHEY and SMNVEV (reference sequence). The CDR3 loop reads CASSLRAGELFF. The CDR3 DNA reads TGTGCCAGCAGTTTACGGGCCGGGGAGCTGTTTTTT.

The V gene is TRBV28, the J gene TRBJ1-2, with D possibly being TRBD1 (5 bases). This CDR3 is 15 amino acids long. The V and J ends lost 4 bases and 7 bases respectively, with 19 bases between them. Germline CDR1 MDHEN, CDR2 SYDVKM. CDR3 in amino acids: CASSSDPGTEGGYTF. Here the CDR3 DNA reads TGTGCCAGCAGTTCCGACCCCGGGACGGAGGGTGGCTACACCTTC.

The V and J genes are TRBV29-1 and TRBJ1-3; no clear D. Trimming pared 7 bases from V and 2 bases from J, leaving 12 bases between. The CDR3 length is 13 residues. Looked up from germline, CDR1 is SQVTM and CDR2 is ANQGSEA. This CDR3 is CSASGAAGNTIYF. DNA of the CDR3: TGCAGCGCTTCAGGTGCTGCTGGAAACACCATATATTTT.

This chain uses TRBV20-1 with TRBJ2-1; TRBD1 is a possible D gene (5 bases). Germline V CDR1 and CDR2: DFQATT, SNEGSKA (reference sequence). V was trimmed by 1 base and J by 8 bases, leaving 6 bases between them. The CDR3 contains 11 residues. The CDR3 nucleotides are TGCAGTGCTAGAGTAGGGGATGAGCAGTTCTTC. Encoded protein: CSARVGDEQFF.

V is TRBV6-1 and J is TRBJ2-3, with TRBD2 matching over 8 bases. The length of the CDR3 is 16 residues. After removal of 4 bases from V and 3 bases from J, the junction contained 9 bases not matched to a gene. The V gene's germline CDR1 is MNHNS and CDR2 SASEGT. CDR3 bases: TGTGCCAGCAGTGTCGGGGGGGGCGCCTGGACAGATACGCAGTATTTT. Translated, it gives CASSVGGGAWTDTQYF.

The chain uses TRBV6-4 and TRBJ2-5; 8 bases match TRBD2. Germline CDR1 MRHNA, CDR2 SNTAGT. There are 16 residues in the CDR3. Trimming took 7 bases from V and 4 from J; bases not matched to a gene: 14. In nucleotides, the CDR3 is TGTGCCAGCATAAGGACTAGCAGATCCCCCCCAGAGACCCAGTACTTC. It encodes CASIRTSRSPPETQYF.

The chain joins TRBV19 to TRBJ1-5, with TRBD1 matching over 7 bases. The V segment lost 6 bases and the J segment 0 bases; nucleotides outside the gene matches: 11. The CDR3 length is 17 residues. CDR1 LNHDA and CDR2 SQIVND come from the germline V gene (reference sequence). The DNA for the CDR3 is TGTGCCAGTAGGGAGATTTACAGGGGAGGTAGCAATCAGCCCCAGCATTTT. Protein product: CASREIYRGGSNQPQHF.

The gene calls are TRBV18 and TRBJ1-5; 7 bases are a match to TRBD1. Trimming cost V 6 bases and J 0 bases; bases outside gene matches: 14. There are 18 residues in the CDR3. The germline gives CDR1 KGHSH, CDR2 LQKENI. In DNA form, the CDR3 reads TGTGCCAGCTCCCTAACGACAGGGAATGTTGATAGCAATCAGCCCCAGCATTTT. Protein: CASSLTTGNVDSNQPQHF. The variable domain in full, with the rest retrieved from reference TRBV18 and TRBJ1-5, is NAGVMQNPRHLVRRRGQEARLRCSPMKGHSHVYWYRQLPEEGLKFMVYLQKENIIDESGMPKERFSAEFPKEGPSILRIQQVVRGDSAAYFCASSLTTGNVDSNQPQHFGDGTRLSIL.

DNA of the CDR3: TGTGCCAGCAGTTACTACTACGAGCAGTACTTC. It yields the protein CASSYYYEQYF. The chain recombines TRBV6-5 with TRBJ2-5; D remains ambiguous. TRBJ2-7 matches the DNA end more closely, so the J call is doubtful. Germline V lookup: CDR1 MNHEY, CDR2 SVGAGI. The CDR3 contains 11 residues.

The V and J genes are TRBV28 and TRBJ1-1; 7 bases fit TRBD1. The length of the CDR3 is 14 residues. V trimming: 3 bases; J trimming: 4 bases; junction bases outside the gene matches: 5. Looked up from germline, CDR1 is MDHEN and CDR2 is SYDVKM. The CDR3 reads CASSFRGLGTEAFF. DNA of the CDR3: TGTGCCAGCAGTTTCAGGGGGTTGGGCACTGAAGCTTTCTTT.

The gene calls are TRBV29-1 and TRBJ2-3; D may be TRBD1 (5 bases). Germline loops: CDR1 SQVTM, CDR2 ANQGSEA. There are 13 residues in the CDR3. Trimming removed 3 bases from V and 3 bases from J, with 10 bases in between. Written as DNA, the CDR3 is TGCAGCGTTGAGGCAGGGTTGACAGATACGCAGTATTTT. It encodes CSVEAGLTDTQYF.

The genes are TRBV27 and TRBJ1-5; 8 positions agree with TRBD1. Germline V gene sequence: CDR1 MNHEY, CDR2 SMNVEV (reference sequence). V was clipped by 3 bases and J by 6 bases; unmatched bases: 4. The length of the CDR3 is 14 residues. The CDR3 protein is CASSFGQGRQPQHF. DNA for the CDR3: TGTGCCAGCAGTTTCGGACAGGGTCGTCAGCCCCAGCATTTT.

This clone was seen only a few times. The V call is TRBV19, the J call TRBJ1-5; D not resolved. Deletions cut 6 bases from V and 4 bases from J, with 7 bases between. CDR1 LNHDA and CDR2 SQIVND come from the germline V gene (reference sequence). The CDR3 has 12 residues. CDR3 nucleotide sequence: TGTGCCAGTAGCCAGTGGAATCAGCCCCAGCATTTT. The encoded protein is CASSQWNQPQHF.

CDR3: CASSLTSGTFMSQFF. CDR3 in DNA: TGTGCCAGCAGTTTAACCTCCGGGACATTTATGTCGCAGTTCTTC. The V and J genes are TRBV28 and TRBJ2-1; D is perhaps TRBD1 (6 bases). Between the trimmed V and J ends, which lost 2 bases and 12 bases, there was a span of 20 bases. Germline-derived CDR1 and CDR2 are MDHEN and SYDVKM. This CDR3 is 15 amino acids long.

The chain recombines TRBV7-8 with TRBJ1-3, with 9 bases lining up with TRBD1. CDR1 and CDR2 (germline): SGHVS, FQNEAQ. The CDR3 length is 18 residues. V lost 5 bases to trimming and J lost 2 bases; unmatched junction nucleotides: 13. The CDR3 coding sequence is TGTGCCAGCAGCCCGGCGAGGGGACAGGGACCTACTGGAAACACCATATATTTT. It is translated as CASSPARGQGPTGNTIYF.

The gene calls are TRBV5-1 and TRBJ1-5; D remains unclear. The CDR3 has 15 amino acids. V lost 4 bases, J lost 7 bases, and 18 bases lay in between. CDR1 SGHRS and CDR2 YFSETQ come from the germline V gene. CDR3 residues: CASSLRPSGGQPQHF. For the CDR3, the DNA is TGCGCCAGCAGCCTACGACCCTCAGGAGGACAGCCCCAGCATTTT. Complete variable domain (other parts from reference TRBV5-1 and TRBJ1-5): KAGVTQTPRYLIKTRGQQVTLSCSPISGHRSVSWYQQTPGQGLQFLFEYFSETQRNKGNFPGRFSGRQFSNSRSEMNVSTLELGDSALYLCASSLRPSGGQPQHFGDGTRLSIL.

V usage is TRBV14 and J usage is TRBJ2-1; D ambiguous. The CDR3 has 13 residues. V was cut by 3 bases and J by 8 bases, with 11 bases left in between. Germline V gene lookup returns CDR1 SGHDN and CDR2 FVKESK. CDR3 sequence reads: CASSQVNRDEQFF. The CDR3 DNA is TGTGCCAGCAGCCAGGTCAATCGGGATGAGCAGTTCTTC.

This chain connects TRBV27 to TRBJ2-1, with 12 nucleotides matching TRBD2. Germline loops: CDR1 MNHEY, CDR2 SMNVEV (reference sequence). V shed 4 bases, J shed 4 bases, and the junction held 2 bases outside the gene matches. The CDR3 covers 15 residues. The chain's CDR3 is CASSWTSGIYNEQFF. CDR3 sequence (DNA): TGTGCCAGCAGTTGGACTAGCGGGATTTACAATGAGCAGTTCTTC.

The rearrangement uses TRBV5-1 and TRBJ1-2; 7 nucleotides match TRBD1. This CDR3 comprises 14 residues. From germline, CDR1 is SGHRS and CDR2 YFSETQ. Losses at the gene ends were 0 bases for V and 5 bases for J; bases not matched to a gene: 4. The CDR3 here is CASSLGTGTYGYTF. Written as DNA, the CDR3 is TGCGCCAGCAGCTTGGGGACAGGAACATATGGCTACACCTTC.

J is TRBJ2-7 and V is TRBV7-6; TRBD1 agrees at 10 bases. Germline CDR1 and CDR2: SGHVS and FNYEAQ. This CDR3 region has 15 residues. V was clipped by 5 bases and J by 2 bases; unmatched bases: 6. This chain's CDR3 is CASSRGTGAPYEQYF. The CDR3 DNA reads as TGTGCCAGCAGCCGCGGGACAGGGGCCCCCTACGAGCAGTACTTC.

The chain carries TRBV7-7 and TRBJ2-3; possible D gene TRBD1, 6 bases. CDR1 SSHAT and CDR2 FNYEAQ come from the germline V gene (reference sequence). The CDR3 extends over 14 amino acids. The V and J ends lost 4 bases and 6 bases respectively, with 14 bases between them. CDR3 sequence (DNA): TGTGCCAGCAGCTCCCAGCCAGGGGCCGATACGCAGTATTTT. Protein product: CASSSQPGADTQYF.